This entry concerns a single TCR beta chain. The data belong to a study of shared clonotypes between healthy human individuals. Trimming pared 0 bases from V and 6 bases from J, leaving 11 bases between. CDR1 and CDR2 from the germline V gene are LGHNA and YNFKEQ. This CDR3 has 15 amino acids. Libraries were prepared by immunoSEQ multiplex PCR; TCRdb keeps only in-frame clonotypes and omits some of them. The data contain 1,100,000 or so clones, 75% to 80% of them seen just once; the ten biggest clones take up approximately 0.5%. The receptor was isolated from a man between 18 and 35 years old in good health. Some clones in this sample may be carry-over from other donors' samples. This chain uses TRBV4-2 with TRBJ2-2, with D possibly being TRBD1 or TRBD2 (5 bases each). Sequencing was carried out using memory CD4+ T cells from PBMCs. Subset specified: CD45RA-negative fraction. CDR3 region: CASSQESRGAGELFF. In DNA, the CDR3 is TGTGCCAGCAGCCAAGAGTCGCGAGGGGCCGGGGAGCTGTTTTTT.